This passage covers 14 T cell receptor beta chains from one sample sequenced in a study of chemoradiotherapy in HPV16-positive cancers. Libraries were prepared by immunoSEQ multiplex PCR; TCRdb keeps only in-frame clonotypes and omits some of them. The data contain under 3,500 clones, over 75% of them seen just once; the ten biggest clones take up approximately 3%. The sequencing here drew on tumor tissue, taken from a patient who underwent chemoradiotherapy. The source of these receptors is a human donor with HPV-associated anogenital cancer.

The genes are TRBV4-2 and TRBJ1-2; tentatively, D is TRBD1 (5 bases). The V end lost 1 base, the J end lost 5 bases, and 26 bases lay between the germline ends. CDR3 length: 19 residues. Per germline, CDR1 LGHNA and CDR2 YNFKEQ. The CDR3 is CASSQVGGGGSTLWYGYTF. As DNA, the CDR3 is TGTGCCAGCAGCCAAGTCGGCGGGGGTGGGTCTACGTTGTGGTATGGCTACACCTTC.

CDR3 bases: TGTGCCAGCAGCTTAAGGCCAAACACCGGGGAGCTGTTTTTT. Translation gives CASSLRPNTGELFF. The chain joins TRBV7-3 to TRBJ2-2; no clear D. The CDR3 sequence is 14 residues long. From germline, CDR1 is SGHTA and CDR2 FQGTGA. Trimming removed 1 base at V and 2 bases at J, with 5 bases between.

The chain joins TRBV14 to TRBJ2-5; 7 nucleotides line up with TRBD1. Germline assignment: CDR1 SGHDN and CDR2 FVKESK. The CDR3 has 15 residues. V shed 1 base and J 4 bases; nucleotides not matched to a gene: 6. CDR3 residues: CASSQGRDRVETQYF. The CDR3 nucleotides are TGTGCCAGCAGCCAAGGCAGAGACAGGGTAGAGACCCAGTACTTC. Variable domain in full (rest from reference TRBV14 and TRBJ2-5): EAGVTQFPSHSVIEKGQTVTLRCDPISGHDNLYWYRRVMGKEIKFLLHFVKESKQDESGMPNNRFLAERTGGTYSTLKVQPAELEDSGVYFCASSQGRDRVETQYFGPGTRLLVL.

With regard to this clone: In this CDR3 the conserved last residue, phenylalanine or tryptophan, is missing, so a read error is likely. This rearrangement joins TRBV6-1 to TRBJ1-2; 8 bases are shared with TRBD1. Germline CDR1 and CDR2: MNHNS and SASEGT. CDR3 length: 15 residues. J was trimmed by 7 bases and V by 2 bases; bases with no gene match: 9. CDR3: CASSERGRTGFGYTL. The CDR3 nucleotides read TGTGCCAGCAGTGAAAGGGGTAGGACAGGGTTTGGCTACACCCTC.

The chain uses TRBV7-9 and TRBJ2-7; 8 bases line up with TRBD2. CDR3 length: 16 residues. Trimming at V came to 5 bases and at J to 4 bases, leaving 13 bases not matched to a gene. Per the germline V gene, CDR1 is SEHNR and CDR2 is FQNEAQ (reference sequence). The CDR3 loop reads CASSPRMRGAVYEQYF. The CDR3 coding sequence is TGTGCCAGCAGCCCCCGAATGCGGGGGGCGGTTTACGAGCAGTACTTC.

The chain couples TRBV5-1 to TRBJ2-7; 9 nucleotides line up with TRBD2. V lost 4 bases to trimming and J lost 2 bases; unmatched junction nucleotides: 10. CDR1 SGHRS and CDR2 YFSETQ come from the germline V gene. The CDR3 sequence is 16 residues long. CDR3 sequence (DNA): TGCGCCAGCAGCGACGGGCCTGCTAGCGGGACCTACGAGCAGTACTTC. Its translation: CASSDGPASGTYEQYF.

The CDR3 loop reads CASSLHRLTFGYTF. CDR3 DNA: TGTGCCAGCAGTTTACACAGATTAACCTTCGGCTACACCTTC. The gene calls are TRBV28 and TRBJ1-2; D unclear. This CDR3 spans 14 amino acids. V dropped 2 bases and J dropped 8 bases, with 15 bases sitting between them. Germline values: CDR1 MDHEN, CDR2 SYDVKM.

CDR3 residues: CAWRVANNYGYTF. As DNA, the CDR3 is TGTGCCTGGAGGGTCGCTAATAACTATGGCTACACCTTC. The V call is TRBV30, the J call TRBJ1-2; D is uncertain. Trimming cost V 3 bases and J 1 base, with 9 bases left between them. The CDR3 loop spans 13 amino acids. Germline V gene lookup returns CDR1 GTSNPN and CDR2 SVGIG (reference sequence).

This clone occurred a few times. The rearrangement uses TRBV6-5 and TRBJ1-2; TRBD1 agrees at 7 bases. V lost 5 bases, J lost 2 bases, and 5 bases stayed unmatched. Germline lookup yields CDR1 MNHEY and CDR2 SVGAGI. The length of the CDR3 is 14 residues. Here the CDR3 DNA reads TGTGCCAGCAGTAATGACAGGGAGAACTATGGCTACACCTTC. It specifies CASSNDRENYGYTF.

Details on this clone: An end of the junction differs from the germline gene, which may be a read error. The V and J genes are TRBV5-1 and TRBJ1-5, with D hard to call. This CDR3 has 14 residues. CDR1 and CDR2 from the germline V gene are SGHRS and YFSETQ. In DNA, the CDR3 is TGCGCCAGCAGTCATGGGGATAGCGATCAGCCCCAGCATTTT. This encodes CASSHGDSDQPQHF.

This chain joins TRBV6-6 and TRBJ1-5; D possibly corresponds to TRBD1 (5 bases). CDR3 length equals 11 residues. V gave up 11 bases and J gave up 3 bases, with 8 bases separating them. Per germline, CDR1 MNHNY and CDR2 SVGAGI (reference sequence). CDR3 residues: CAGGDNQPQHF. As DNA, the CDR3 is TGTGCCGGGGGGGACAATCAGCCCCAGCATTTT.

CDR3 in DNA: TGTGCCAGCACGGCCGACCTTTACATCTACGAGCAGTACTTC. Protein product: CASTADLYIYEQYF. The chain combines TRBV2 with TRBJ2-7; D ambiguous. The germline CDR1 and CDR2 sequences are SNHLY and FYNNEI. Trimming removed 7 bases from V and 3 bases from J, with 16 bases in between. The CDR3 covers 14 residues.

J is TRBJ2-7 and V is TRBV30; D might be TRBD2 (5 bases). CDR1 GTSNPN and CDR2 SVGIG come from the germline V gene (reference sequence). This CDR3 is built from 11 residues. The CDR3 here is CVVGRTYEQYF. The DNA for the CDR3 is TGTGTCGTAGGGAGAACCTACGAGCAGTACTTC.

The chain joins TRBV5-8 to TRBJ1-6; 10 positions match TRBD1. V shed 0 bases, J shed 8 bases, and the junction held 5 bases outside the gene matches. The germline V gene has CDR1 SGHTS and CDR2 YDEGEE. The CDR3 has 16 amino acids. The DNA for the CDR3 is TGTGCCAGCAGCTTGGATGGGACAGGGGCCCATTCACCCCTCCACTTT. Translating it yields CASSLDGTGAHSPLHF.